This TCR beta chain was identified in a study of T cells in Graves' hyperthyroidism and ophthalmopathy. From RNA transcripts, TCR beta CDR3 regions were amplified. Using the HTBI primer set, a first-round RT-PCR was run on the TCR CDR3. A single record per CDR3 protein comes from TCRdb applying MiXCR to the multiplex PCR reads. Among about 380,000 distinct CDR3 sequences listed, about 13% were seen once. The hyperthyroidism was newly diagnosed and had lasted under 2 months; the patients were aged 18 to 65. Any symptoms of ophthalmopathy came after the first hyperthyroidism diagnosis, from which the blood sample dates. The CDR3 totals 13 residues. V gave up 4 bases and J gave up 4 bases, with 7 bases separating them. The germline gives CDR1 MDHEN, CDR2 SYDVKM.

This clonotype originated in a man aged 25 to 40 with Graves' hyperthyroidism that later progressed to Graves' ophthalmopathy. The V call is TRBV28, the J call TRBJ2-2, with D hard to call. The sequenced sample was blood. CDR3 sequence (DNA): TGTGCCAGCAGTTCGATTGTCACCGGGGAGCTGTTTTTT. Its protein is CASSSIVTGELFF.